This TCR beta chain emerged from a study of blood T cells in healthy people across ages. Findings of the study overall: Per million T cells, TCR beta diversity dropped about linearly as age rose. Estimates based on one million T cells were treated as lower bounds.

A second PCR of 7 to 11 cycles used a sample-barcoded 5' primer and a J-beta primer mix. TCRdb called the 5' RACE reads again in MiXCR, with one record for every CDR3 protein. This sample carries about 780,000 distinct CDR3 sequences, about 46% of them seen once, and the ten largest clones take about a sixth. Per the germline V gene, CDR1 is SEHNR and CDR2 is FQNEAQ (reference sequence). The CDR3 is made up of 12 amino acids. The people who gave samples were healthy Caucasians from Russia, aged 6 to 90. Whenever a sample was processed, at least 6 million PBMCs were isolated. A word on this clonotype: What it binds is unknown.

The sequencing sample was made of blood. This receptor was taken from a man older than 75 in good health. V and J are TRBV7-9 and TRBJ2-4; unclear D gene. The J call may be mistaken, given a closer DNA end match to TRBJ2-7. The CDR3 DNA is TGTGCCAGCAGCCCCTCTCCTGCCGAGCAGTACTTC. Its translation: CASSPSPAEQYF.